This is a list of T cell receptor beta chains from one sample in a study of blood T cells in healthy people across ages. TCRdb reprocessed the 5' RACE reads via MiXCR and lists one record per CDR3 protein. The table includes hundreds of thousands of distinct CDR3 sequences, around 54% detected once. The sequencing input was blood. These receptors were obtained from a man in his 60s in good health. CDR3s include the opening cysteine and the closing phenylalanine or tryptophan. The order of the fields is clone size, D gene, J gene, V gene, CDR3 DNA, CDR3 protein. The D gene is left open where the match is weak. Rows give clone size only sometimes, using once, few, many, or a class for an expanded clone.

>few|.|TRBJ2-7|TRBV7-2
TGTGCCAGCAGCGAACTCCTCTACGAGCAGTACTTC
CASSELLYEQYF
>.|TRBD2|TRBJ2-7|TRBV5-1
TGCGCCAGCAGCTTGGTTCTTAGCGGGGGACACAATGAGCAGTACTTC
CASSLVLSGGHNEQYF
>many|.|TRBJ1-2|TRBV27
TGTGCCAGCAGTTTGGATGAGGGATTCGATGGCTACACCTTC
CASSLDEGFDGYTF
>.|TRBD2|TRBJ2-1|TRBV7-9
TGTGCCAGCAGCTTCCGGGGGGGGTTCGGTGAGCAGTTCTTC
CASSFRGGFGEQFF
>.|.|TRBJ2-5|TRBV14
TGTGCCAGCAGCAAGGGGACATCTCGGGAGACCCAGTACTTC
CASSKGTSRETQYF
>.|.|TRBJ2-5|TRBV2
TGTGCCGGCAGGGGCAATCCCCAAGAGACCCAGTACTTC
CAGRGNPQETQYF
>.|.|TRBJ2-1|TRBV6-6
TGTGCCAGCAGCCTCGGATGGGAGCAGTTCTTC
CASSLGWEQFF
>once|TRBD2|TRBJ2-1|TRBV6-5
TGTGCCAGCAGTTACGAATTGACTAGCGGGGGTCGGGATGAGCAGTTCTTC
CASSYELTSGGRDEQFF
>.|.|TRBJ2-1|TRBV11-2
TGTGCCAGCAGCCTGGCCCCCGCGGGGAGCTCCTACAATGAGCAGTTCTTC
CASSLAPAGSSYNEQFF
>.|.|TRBJ2-1|TRBV6-1
TGTGCCAGCCTCGAGGGATTCATCTCCTACAATGAGCAGTTCTTC
CASLEGFISYNEQFF
>.|TRBD1|TRBJ2-1|TRBV20-1
TGCAGTGCTAGAAGGACAGGGGCCCCCTCGGAGCAGTTCTTC
CSARRTGAPSEQFF
>few|.|TRBJ1-1|TRBV20-1
TGCAGTGCTCTACAGGGTTACACTGAAGCTTTCTTT
CSALQGYTEAFF
>.|.|TRBJ2-6|TRBV12-3/TRBV12-4
TGTGCCAGCAGTTTAGCAGGGGTGTCTGGGGCCAACGTCCTGACTTTC
CASSLAGVSGANVLTF
>.|TRBD2|TRBJ2-3|TRBV7-9
TGTGCCAGCAGCTTAGAACTAGCGGGGGATCCGCAGTATTTT
CASSLELAGDPQYF
>many|TRBD2|TRBJ2-1|TRBV20-1
TGCAGTGCTAGGAGGACTAGCGGGGGGGCCGTTGAGCAGTTCTTC
CSARRTSGGAVEQFF
>few|TRBD1|TRBJ2-1|TRBV2
TGTGCCAGCAGCGGGGACAGGGGGCAGGTAGAGCAGTTCTTC
CASSGDRGQVEQFF
>.|.|TRBJ1-5|TRBV2
TGTGCCAGCAGTGAAGCGTACTCCCGGGGACAGCCCCAGCATTTT
CASSEAYSRGQPQHF
>.|.|TRBJ2-7|TRBV10-3
TGTGCCATCAGCGCCGGGACCCACTACGAGCAGTACTTC
CAISAGTHYEQYF
>.|.|TRBJ2-1|TRBV5-1
TGCGCCAGCAGCTTGGAGTCGGGCTATGAGCAGTTCTTC
CASSLESGYEQFF
>.|.|TRBJ1-5|TRBV28
TGTGCCAGCAATAGGGGCCAGGGACACAATCAGCCCCAGCATTTT
CASNRGQGHNQPQHF
>few|TRBD1|TRBJ1-5|TRBV10-3
TGTGCCATCAGCCCGACAGGGCCGAGCCAGCCCCAGCATTTT
CAISPTGPSQPQHF
>.|.|TRBJ2-1|TRBV6-4
TGTGCCAGCCGACTCGAAAGGGGATCCTACAATGAGCAGTTCTTC
CASRLERGSYNEQFF
>.|.|TRBJ2-5|TRBV9
TGTGCCAGTAGCGTAGGCTGGGGGGCCAGAGAGACCCAGTACTTC
CASSVGWGARETQYF
>.|TRBD1|TRBJ2-5|TRBV20-1
TGCAGTGCTAGAGATGGGGGACAGGGAGGGGAGACCCAGTACTTC
CSARDGGQGGETQYF
>.|.|TRBJ2-5|TRBV20-1
TGCAGTGCTACGGGGGAGACCCAGTACTTC
CSATGETQYF
>few|.|TRBJ2-5|TRBV4-1
TGCGCCAGCAGCCAAGATCAGGCGGGCGCGTGGGAGACCCAGTACTTC
CASSQDQAGAWETQYF
>.|TRBD2|TRBJ2-3|TRBV20-1
TGCAGTGCTCCCTCGGCGGGACTAGAGACAGATACGCAGTATTTT
CSAPSAGLETDTQYF
>once|.|TRBJ1-5|TRBV18
TGTGCCAGCTCACCACTCCGGACAGACAATCAGCCCCAGCATTTT
CASSPLRTDNQPQHF
>.|TRBD2|TRBJ2-7|TRBV27
TGTGCCAGCAGCCCCCTAGCGGGGTACTCCTACGAGCAGTACTTC
CASSPLAGYSYEQYF
>.|TRBD1|TRBJ2-4|TRBV2
TGTGCCAGCAATTTGGACAGGGCAGGGGGTAAGATTCAGTACTTC
CASNLDRAGGKIQYF
>once|.|TRBJ2-5|TRBV9
TGTGCCAGCAGCGTAATAGGGGGTATGCAAGAGACCCAGTACTTC
CASSVIGGMQETQYF
>.|.|TRBJ1-1|TRBV20-1
TGCACCGAGGCCGCCCGCACTGAAGCTTTCTTT
CTEAARTEAFF
>.|TRBD2|TRBJ2-5|TRBV5-1
TGCGCCAGCAGCACCATGTCTAGCGGGGGGTACCAAGAGACCCAGTACTTC
CASSTMSSGGYQETQYF
>.|.|TRBJ1-1|TRBV7-9
TGTGCCAGCAGCTTACCAGGGATGCCTAAAACTGAAGCTTTCTTT
CASSLPGMPKTEAFF
>.|TRBD1|TRBJ2-4|TRBV5-1
TGCGCCAGCAGCTTGGCGGGGACAGATAGAGACATTCAGTACTTC
CASSLAGTDRDIQYF
>few|.|TRBJ2-5|TRBV12-5
TGTGCTAGTGGTTTGTTGGATCCCCCAAGTCTCCAGTACTTC
CASGLLDPPSLQYF
>.|TRBD2|TRBJ2-7|TRBV20-1
TGCAGTGGTTCGCTTGGGACTAGCGGGGCGGGCTACGAGCAGTACTTC
CSGSLGTSGAGYEQYF
>few|.|TRBJ2-4|TRBV29-1
TGCAGCGTTGAAGACGCGGTCGCCAAAAACATTCAGTACTTC
CSVEDAVAKNIQYF
>.|TRBD2|TRBJ2-1|TRBV6-2/TRBV6-3
TGTGCCAGCAGTCTCGCGGGACTAGCGGGGGGGGGAGAGCAGTTCTTC
CASSLAGLAGGGEQFF
>.|.|TRBJ2-5|TRBV4-1
TGCGCCAGCAGCCAAGGCCAGCGGAGTGGGCAAGAGACCCAGTACTTC
CASSQGQRSGQETQYF
>.|TRBD2|TRBJ2-1|TRBV18
TGTGCCAGCTCACCAGCTAGCGGGGGGAGTGAGCAGTTCTTC
CASSPASGGSEQFF
>.|.|TRBJ2-5|TRBV6-1
TGTGCCAGCAGTGCCGGAACTAGCACCACGGGGGAGACCCAGTACTTC
CASSAGTSTTGETQYF
>.|.|TRBJ2-1|TRBV12-3/TRBV12-4
TGTACCAGCAGCCCCGGACAAAGCTCCTACAATGAGCAGTTCTTC
CTSSPGQSSYNEQFF
>few|.|TRBJ2-7|TRBV5-1
TGCGCCAGCAGAGCGGGTGATGTCTCCTACGAGCAGTACTTC
CASRAGDVSYEQYF
>.|.|TRBJ1-1|TRBV6-5
TGTGCCAGCAGTTACTCGACTTCCATGGACACTGAAGCTTTCTTT
CASSYSTSMDTEAFF
>few|.|TRBJ1-6|TRBV14
TGTGCCAGCAGCCAAGTGGCACAGGGAGGGTCACCCCTCCACTTT
CASSQVAQGGSPLHF
>.|TRBD1|TRBJ2-4|TRBV6-1
TGTGCCAGCAGTCGCACAGGGGGATTAGCCAAAAACATTCAGTACTTC
CASSRTGGLAKNIQYF
>.|.|TRBJ1-2|TRBV9
TGTGCCAGCAGCGTAGACAGCCCAGGAGGTGGCTACACCTTC
CASSVDSPGGGYTF
>few|TRBD1|TRBJ1-5|TRBV20-1
TGCAGTGCTACGCTGGACCAGGGGGATCAGCCCCAGCATTTT
CSATLDQGDQPQHF
>.|TRBD1|TRBJ1-4|TRBV10-3
TGTGCCACTCGGCCCGGGACAGCGGATGAAAAACTGTTTTTT
CATRPGTADEKLFF
>few|.|TRBJ2-1|TRBV28
TGTGCCAGCAGACTCGGGGCTTTCTCCTACAATGAGCAGTTCTTC
CASRLGAFSYNEQFF
>few|TRBD1|TRBJ1-5|TRBV6-8
TGTGCCAGCAGTTACTCCCCGACAGGGAAGAGCAATCAGCCCCAGCATTTT
CASSYSPTGKSNQPQHF
>few|.|TRBJ2-7|TRBV21-1
TGTGCCAGCAGCCGGACTAGCGGAAGGACCTACGAGCAGTACTTC
CASSRTSGRTYEQYF